The entry below gives a single T cell receptor (beta chain) sequence along with its context. Antigen specificity is unknown. This specimen comes from a study of cytomegalovirus exposure and HLA in healthy donors. Study-wide points: Several of the most significant clusters were apparently associated with common viral pathogens in a later analysis. Earlier analysis yielded a pattern in which most TCR beta V segments were productive about 87% or about 30% of the time.

The CDR3 runs 13 residues. Trimming shortened V by 4 bases and J by 3 bases, and 8 bases separated the two germline ends. Germline V gene lookup returns CDR1 MRHNA and CDR2 SNTAGT. PCR amplification relied on 60 Vbeta primers (plus 13 Jbeta primers). The assay was immunoSEQ multiplex PCR, and TCRdb's table has in-frame clones only and misses some. The sample lists 95,000 to 150,000 clones, about 74% occurring once. The chain recombines TRBV6-4 with TRBJ2-3, with TRBD1 as a possible D gene (6 bases). Material: PBMCs. This TCR came from a man aged 30-40 years in good health and CMV-seronegative. CDR3 region: CASSAQGTDTQYF. Written as DNA, the CDR3 is TGTGCCAGCAGTGCCCAGGGGACAGATACGCAGTATTTT.